This paragraph covers one T cell receptor beta chain sequence. The source of the sample is a study of shared clonotypes between healthy human individuals. Sequencing used immunoSEQ multiplex PCR; TCRdb keeps in-frame clones, though not all of them. Among millions of clones listed, just over 90% were seen once. The germline CDR1 and CDR2 sequences are LNHNV and YYDKDF (reference sequence). V dropped 4 bases and J dropped 5 bases, with 14 bases sitting between them. The CDR3 runs to 15 residues. Naive CD8 populations comprised CD45RO-negative cells positively selected for CCR7, excluding terminally differentiated effector memory CD45RA+ cells.

Material: naive CD8+ T cells from PBMCs. The sequence derives from a man in his late teens or twenties in good health. Some clones in this sample may be carry-over from other donors' samples. The rearrangement uses TRBV15 and TRBJ2-2; TRBD1 might be the D (5 bases). The DNA of the CDR3 is TGTGCCACCAGCACAGGGCAGGAAGAAACCGGGGAGCTGTTTTTT. This gives the protein CATSTGQEETGELFF. The full variable domain, its missing parts supplied by reference TRBV15 and TRBJ2-2, is DAMVIQNPRYQVTQFGKPVTLSCSQTLNHNVMYWYQQKSSQAPKLLFHYYDKDFNNEADTPDNFQSRRPNTSFCFLDIRSPGLGDTAMYLCATSTGQEETGELFFGEGSRLTVL.